These 2 T cell receptor beta chains originate from one sample sequenced in a study of shared clonotypes between healthy human individuals. The assay was immunoSEQ multiplex PCR, and TCRdb's table has in-frame clones only and misses some. This table holds about 2,500,000 clones, 90% to 95% found once. Sequences were obtained from naive CD4+ T cells sorted from blood. Sample subset: CD45RA+ positively selected. All receptors come from a man aged 18 to 35 in good health.

Points on this clone: The sample contains more than one DNA sequence encoding this CDR3. This rearrangement joins TRBV9 to TRBJ2-2; 7 nucleotides match TRBD2. Germline CDR1 SGDLS, CDR2 YYNGEE. V lost 2 bases, J lost 5 bases, and 3 bases stayed unmatched. The CDR3 loop spans 14 amino acids. The CDR3 loop is CASSVQGGTGELFF. CDR3 nucleotide sequence: TGTGCCAGCAGCGTCCAGGGAGGGACCGGGGAGCTGTTTTTT.

The V and J genes are TRBV11-2 and TRBJ2-1, with 14 nucleotides matching TRBD2. CDR1 is SGHAT and CDR2 is FQNNGV in the germline V gene. This CDR3 comprises 13 residues. Unmatched junction bases numbered 5, after V lost 10 bases and J lost 9 bases. The CDR3 coding sequence is TGTGCCACTAAGGGACTAGCGGGAGTTGAGCAGTTCTTC. Translating gives CATKGLAGVEQFF.